The rows below give T cell receptor beta chains drawn from one sample of a study of OX40 agonist ivuxolimab in advanced cancers. Assay: immunoSEQ multiplex PCR; the TCRdb copy retains only in-frame clones and omits some. The sample includes approximately 2,100 clones, over 65% seen only once; the top ten take about 37%. Here the sequenced sample was CD4+ or CD8+ T cells sorted from blood, taken in a trial of the OX40 agonist ivuxolimab. The receptor source for this set is an adult with an advanced solid tumor such as melanoma, head and neck, liver or kidney cancer. Both conserved end residues are part of each CDR3. Each record gives: D gene, clone size, V gene, J gene, CDR3 DNA, CDR3 protein. A D gene is named only where the DNA matches it firmly. Size is stated for part of the rows, as once, few or many counts, or as a class when the clone is expanded.

d_gene: .; abundance: .; v_gene: TRBV6-1; j_gene: TRBJ1-1; CDR3nt: TGTGCCAGCAGTGAGGGAGTCATGAACACTGAAGCTTTCTTT; CDR3aa: CASSEGVMNTEAFF
d_gene: .; abundance: .; v_gene: TRBV15; j_gene: TRBJ2-4; CDR3nt: TGTGCCACCAGCCGAGGACGGTTAGCCAAAAACATTCAGTACTTC; CDR3aa: CATSRGRLAKNIQYF
d_gene: TRBD1; abundance: .; v_gene: TRBV19; j_gene: TRBJ2-6; CDR3nt: TGTGCCAGTAGTATGACAGGGGGCGTAAGCTCTGGGGCCAACGTCCTGACTTTC; CDR3aa: CASSMTGGVSSGANVLTF
d_gene: TRBD2; abundance: .; v_gene: TRBV5-6; j_gene: TRBJ2-2; CDR3nt: TGTGCCAGCAGACCGTCCTTTGCGGGAGTTACCGGGGAGCTGTTTTTT; CDR3aa: CASRPSFAGVTGELFF
d_gene: .; abundance: .; v_gene: TRBV2; j_gene: TRBJ2-7; CDR3nt: TGTGCCAGCAGTGGAGCGGACGGGACAACCGACTACGAGCAGTACTTC; CDR3aa: CASSGADGTTDYEQYF
d_gene: TRBD2; abundance: .; v_gene: TRBV28; j_gene: TRBJ2-7; CDR3nt: TGTGCCAGCAGTTTCCCTTCTAGCGGAATCTCCTACGAGCAGTACTTC; CDR3aa: CASSFPSSGISYEQYF
d_gene: TRBD1; abundance: large; v_gene: TRBV10-3; j_gene: TRBJ1-5; CDR3nt: TGTGCCAGCTCGACAGGGGATAGCAATCAGCCCCAGCATTTT; CDR3aa: CASSTGDSNQPQHF
d_gene: TRBD1; abundance: .; v_gene: TRBV19; j_gene: TRBJ1-5; CDR3nt: TGTGCCAGTAGTATCGGCAGGGGGCTAGATCAGCCCCAGCATTTT; CDR3aa: CASSIGRGLDQPQHF
d_gene: .; abundance: .; v_gene: TRBV21-1; j_gene: TRBJ2-4; CDR3nt: TGTGCCAGCAGTTTGGTAATACAGCAAAGAAAAAACATTCAGTACTTC; CDR3aa: CASSLVIQQRKNIQYF
d_gene: .; abundance: .; v_gene: TRBV7-2; j_gene: TRBJ1-1; CDR3nt: TGTGCCAGCAGCTTTTTTACGGGGGCTGACACTGAAGCTTTCTTT; CDR3aa: CASSFFTGADTEAFF
d_gene: TRBD2; abundance: .; v_gene: TRBV7-3; j_gene: TRBJ2-1; CDR3nt: TGTGCCAGCAGCTTGTCCCTAGCGGGAGGGGGTAATGAGCAGTTCTTC; CDR3aa: CASSLSLAGGGNEQFF
d_gene: TRBD1; abundance: .; v_gene: TRBV28; j_gene: TRBJ1-2; CDR3nt: TGTGCCAGCAGTTTATCTTCAGGGGGCGATGGCTACACCTTC; CDR3aa: CASSLSSGGDGYTF
d_gene: .; abundance: .; v_gene: TRBV10-3; j_gene: TRBJ1-4; CDR3nt: TGTGCCATCAGTGACAGGGTCGGTGAAAAACTGTTTTTT; CDR3aa: CAISDRVGEKLFF
d_gene: .; abundance: .; v_gene: TRBV6-5; j_gene: TRBJ1-2; CDR3nt: TGTGCCAGCAGCTCCCCCCGGGGAGATGGCTACACCTTC; CDR3aa: CASSSPRGDGYTF
d_gene: .; abundance: .; v_gene: TRBV4-1; j_gene: TRBJ2-5; CDR3nt: TGCGCCAGCAGCCAAGTGGGTGTGGAGACCCAGTACTTC; CDR3aa: CASSQVGVETQYF
d_gene: .; abundance: once; v_gene: TRBV30; j_gene: TRBJ2-7; CDR3nt: TGTGCCTGGGACTACGCGGGCGAGCAGTACTTC; CDR3aa: CAWDYAGEQYF